These T cell receptor beta chains were read from a single sample in a study of tissue T cells after allogeneic stem cell transplantation. Method: immunoSEQ multiplex PCR; TCRdb's copy keeps in-frame clones and lacks some. The table lists fewer than 30,000 clones, over 75% of them singletons. The sample was blood, taken before transplantation. The receptors derive from a woman aged 18-55 years who later had graft-versus-host disease after an allogeneic stem cell transplant. Each CDR3 is given with its conserved first and last residue. The order of the fields is V gene, D gene, CDR3 length, clone size, J gene, CDR3 DNA, CDR3 protein. D genes are given only for firm matches. The size field is filled for only some rows; it gives once, few, many or a size class.

V gene: TRBV5-1; D gene: NA; CDR3 length: 14; clone size: NA; J gene: TRBJ2-7; CDR3 DNA: TGCGCCAGCAGCTTGGAAAGTTGGGGGAACGAGCAGTACTTC; CDR3 protein: CASSLESWGNEQYF
V gene: TRBV28; D gene: TRBD1; CDR3 length: 14; clone size: NA; J gene: TRBJ1-2; CDR3 DNA: TGTGCCAGCAGGCCCGGACAGGGAGCCGGTGGCTACACCTTC; CDR3 protein: CASRPGQGAGGYTF
V gene: TRBV4-2; D gene: TRBD2; CDR3 length: 21; clone size: NA; J gene: TRBJ2-4; CDR3 DNA: TGTGCCAGCAGCCAAGAAACGGGACTAGCGGGAGGGTTTATAGCCAAAAACATTCAGTACTTC; CDR3 protein: CASSQETGLAGGFIAKNIQYF
V gene: TRBV6-2/TRBV6-3; D gene: NA; CDR3 length: 14; clone size: NA; J gene: TRBJ2-5; CDR3 DNA: TGTGCCAGCAGTTATACCGGGGACACAGAGACCCAGTACTTC; CDR3 protein: CASSYTGDTETQYF
V gene: TRBV11-1; D gene: NA; CDR3 length: 13; clone size: NA; J gene: TRBJ1-1; CDR3 DNA: TGTGCCAGCAGCCTGGGACAGAACACTGAAGCTTTCTTT; CDR3 protein: CASSLGQNTEAFF
V gene: TRBV7-6; D gene: NA; CDR3 length: 12; clone size: NA; J gene: TRBJ2-5; CDR3 DNA: TGTGCCAGCAGCTTAGACAGGGAGACCCAGTACTTC; CDR3 protein: CASSLDRETQYF
V gene: TRBV28; D gene: NA; CDR3 length: 13; clone size: NA; J gene: TRBJ1-2; CDR3 DNA: TGTGCCAGCAGTTCTTTGGGGAACTACGGCTACACCTTC; CDR3 protein: CASSSLGNYGYTF
V gene: TRBV18; D gene: TRBD2; CDR3 length: 13; clone size: few; J gene: TRBJ2-7; CDR3 DNA: TGTGCCAGCTCGGGACTAGCGGAACTCGAGCAGTACTTC; CDR3 protein: CASSGLAELEQYF
V gene: TRBV6-5; D gene: TRBD2; CDR3 length: 16; clone size: NA; J gene: TRBJ2-7; CDR3 DNA: TGTGCCAGCAGTTATTCGGGGACTAGCGGGAGTGCCGAGCAGTACTTC; CDR3 protein: CASSYSGTSGSAEQYF
V gene: TRBV3-1/TRBV3-2; D gene: NA; CDR3 length: 14; clone size: NA; J gene: TRBJ2-1; CDR3 DNA: TGTGCCAGCAGCCAGACTAGCTCCTACAATGAGCAGTTCTTC; CDR3 protein: CASSQTSSYNEQFF
V gene: TRBV5-1; D gene: TRBD2; CDR3 length: 15; clone size: NA; J gene: TRBJ2-7; CDR3 DNA: TGCGCCAGCAGCTTCGAGACTAGCGGGAGTTTCGAGCAGTACTTC; CDR3 protein: CASSFETSGSFEQYF
V gene: TRBV7-2; D gene: TRBD1; CDR3 length: 15; clone size: NA; J gene: TRBJ2-3; CDR3 DNA: TGTGCCAGCAGCTTAGTGGGACAGATAACAGATACGCAGTATTTT; CDR3 protein: CASSLVGQITDTQYF
V gene: TRBV5-7; D gene: TRBD1; CDR3 length: 13; clone size: NA; J gene: TRBJ2-7; CDR3 DNA: TGTGCCAGCAGCAAGGACAGGGGCTACGAGCAGTACTTC; CDR3 protein: CASSKDRGYEQYF
V gene: TRBV6-2/TRBV6-3; D gene: TRBD2; CDR3 length: 16; clone size: NA; J gene: TRBJ2-3; CDR3 DNA: TGTGCCAGCGGTTCTTCTGTAGCGGGAGGCACAGATACGCAGTATTTT; CDR3 protein: CASGSSVAGGTDTQYF
V gene: TRBV27; D gene: NA; CDR3 length: 14; clone size: NA; J gene: TRBJ1-1; CDR3 DNA: TGTGCCAGCAGTTTATATCTGGGGGCCACTGAAGCTTTCTTT; CDR3 protein: CASSLYLGATEAFF
V gene: TRBV28; D gene: NA; CDR3 length: 12; clone size: NA; J gene: TRBJ2-3; CDR3 DNA: TGTGCCAGCAGTTTACTGGCTGATACGCAGTATTTT; CDR3 protein: CASSLLADTQYF
V gene: TRBV18; D gene: TRBD1; CDR3 length: 14; clone size: NA; J gene: TRBJ1-1; CDR3 DNA: TGTGCCAGCTCACCAAGGACAGGGGACACTGAAGCTTTCTTT; CDR3 protein: CASSPRTGDTEAFF
V gene: TRBV24-1; D gene: TRBD1; CDR3 length: 15; clone size: once; J gene: TRBJ2-2; CDR3 DNA: TGTGCCACCAGTGATATACAGGGGGCTTTCGGGGAGCTGTTTTTT; CDR3 protein: CATSDIQGAFGELFF
V gene: TRBV27; D gene: TRBD1; CDR3 length: 13; clone size: NA; J gene: TRBJ2-1; CDR3 DNA: TGTGCCAGCAGCTGGGACAGTTACAATGAGCAGTTCTTC; CDR3 protein: CASSWDSYNEQFF
V gene: TRBV4-1; D gene: NA; CDR3 length: 16; clone size: NA; J gene: TRBJ2-2; CDR3 DNA: TGCGCCAGCAGCCAAGATCAGGGGGGCGCGATCGGGGAGCTGTTTTTT; CDR3 protein: CASSQDQGGAIGELFF
V gene: TRBV7-2; D gene: NA; CDR3 length: 14; clone size: NA; J gene: TRBJ2-2; CDR3 DNA: TGTGCCAGCACCCCGGGACAAAGAACCGGGGAGCTGTTTTTT; CDR3 protein: CASTPGQRTGELFF
V gene: TRBV2; D gene: TRBD1; CDR3 length: 17; clone size: NA; J gene: TRBJ1-5; CDR3 DNA: TGTGCCAGTACCGGGACAGGGGGCTTCTATAGCAATCAGCCCCAGCATTTT; CDR3 protein: CASTGTGGFYSNQPQHF
V gene: TRBV3-1/TRBV3-2; D gene: NA; CDR3 length: 18; clone size: once; J gene: TRBJ1-1; CDR3 DNA: TGTGCCAGCAGCCAATTTCCTCCCTACCTTACACCGAACACTGAAGCTTTCTTT; CDR3 protein: CASSQFPPYLTPNTEAFF
V gene: TRBV5-1; D gene: TRBD2; CDR3 length: 14; clone size: NA; J gene: TRBJ2-7; CDR3 DNA: TGCGCCAGCAGCTTGACGGGGGAGGGCTACGAGCAGTACTTC; CDR3 protein: CASSLTGEGYEQYF
V gene: TRBV10-2; D gene: NA; CDR3 length: 13; clone size: NA; J gene: TRBJ1-2; CDR3 DNA: TGCGCCAGCAGTCCAGACGGCAAATATGGCTACACCTTC; CDR3 protein: CASSPDGKYGYTF
V gene: TRBV6-2/TRBV6-3; D gene: TRBD2; CDR3 length: 16; clone size: NA; J gene: TRBJ2-7; CDR3 DNA: TGTGCCAGCAGCCCTCCCGCGGGAGTGGGCCCCTACGAGCAGTACTTC; CDR3 protein: CASSPPAGVGPYEQYF
V gene: TRBV28; D gene: NA; CDR3 length: 19; clone size: NA; J gene: TRBJ1-2; CDR3 DNA: TGTGCCAGCAGTTTCTCCCCCTCCTCCCACAGGGCAGTCCTCTATGGCTACACCTTC; CDR3 protein: CASSFSPSSHRAVLYGYTF
V gene: TRBV5-6; D gene: NA; CDR3 length: 16; clone size: NA; J gene: TRBJ1-6; CDR3 DNA: TGTGCCAGCAGCCCACTCGCGGGAAGGGGTAATTCACCCCTCCACTTT; CDR3 protein: CASSPLAGRGNSPLHF
V gene: TRBV5-1; D gene: NA; CDR3 length: 15; clone size: NA; J gene: TRBJ2-7; CDR3 DNA: TGCGCCAGCAGCTCTCGGGCAGATCAGATACACGAGCAGTACTTC; CDR3 protein: CASSSRADQIHEQYF
V gene: TRBV6-5; D gene: NA; CDR3 length: 14; clone size: NA; J gene: TRBJ2-3; CDR3 DNA: TGTGCCAGCAGTTACTCGAGGGATCGAGATACGCAGTATTTT; CDR3 protein: CASSYSRDRDTQYF
V gene: TRBV7-9; D gene: NA; CDR3 length: 17; clone size: once; J gene: TRBJ2-1; CDR3 DNA: TGTGCCAGCAGCCCCCCGTGGCGGCTAGAGGGCTCTGATGAGCAGTTCTTC; CDR3 protein: CASSPPWRLEGSDEQFF
V gene: TRBV14; D gene: NA; CDR3 length: 14; clone size: NA; J gene: TRBJ2-6; CDR3 DNA: TGTGCCAGCAGCTCGGTCTCTGGGGCCAACGTCCTGACTTTC; CDR3 protein: CASSSVSGANVLTF
V gene: TRBV27; D gene: NA; CDR3 length: 13; clone size: NA; J gene: TRBJ2-2; CDR3 DNA: TGTGCCAGCAGTTTGGGAGGTGCCGGGGAGCTGTTTTTT; CDR3 protein: CASSLGGAGELFF
V gene: TRBV18; D gene: TRBD1; CDR3 length: 16; clone size: NA; J gene: TRBJ1-1; CDR3 DNA: TGTGCCAGCTCACCACGGTCGACAGGGGCGGACACTGAAGCTTTCTTT; CDR3 protein: CASSPRSTGADTEAFF
V gene: TRBV2; D gene: NA; CDR3 length: 13; clone size: NA; J gene: TRBJ1-1; CDR3 DNA: TGTGCCAGTCAGGGAATGCGGAAAACTGAAGCTTTCTTT; CDR3 protein: CASQGMRKTEAFF
V gene: TRBV4-2; D gene: NA; CDR3 length: 16; clone size: NA; J gene: TRBJ1-6; CDR3 DNA: TGTGCCAGCAGCCGTGGGGGAGGGGGAGATAATTCACCCCTCCACTTT; CDR3 protein: CASSRGGGGDNSPLHF
V gene: TRBV7-9; D gene: NA; CDR3 length: 13; clone size: NA; J gene: TRBJ2-7; CDR3 DNA: TGTGCCAGCAGCTTAGGGACCCTAGACGAGCAGTACTTC; CDR3 protein: CASSLGTLDEQYF
V gene: TRBV3-1/TRBV3-2; D gene: NA; CDR3 length: 14; clone size: NA; J gene: TRBJ2-3; CDR3 DNA: TGTGCCATCTTGGAGGAGACACCCACAGATACGCAGTATTTT; CDR3 protein: CAILEETPTDTQYF
V gene: TRBV3-1/TRBV3-2; D gene: TRBD2; CDR3 length: 19; clone size: NA; J gene: TRBJ2-3; CDR3 DNA: TGTGCCAGCAGCCAAGTATTGGGACTAGCGGCCACCAGCACAGATACGCAGTATTTT; CDR3 protein: CASSQVLGLAATSTDTQYF
V gene: TRBV21-1; D gene: NA; CDR3 length: 11; clone size: NA; J gene: TRBJ2-3; CDR3 DNA: TGTGCCAGCAGTCTCAAAGATACGCAGTATTTT; CDR3 protein: CASSLKDTQYF
V gene: TRBV4-1; D gene: TRBD1; CDR3 length: 19; clone size: NA; J gene: TRBJ1-5; CDR3 DNA: TGCGCCAGCAGCCAAAGAGGCGACAGGGCCCCCATTAGCAATCAGCCCCAGCATTTT; CDR3 protein: CASSQRGDRAPISNQPQHF
V gene: TRBV2; D gene: NA; CDR3 length: 16; clone size: NA; J gene: TRBJ1-5; CDR3 DNA: TGTGCCAGCAGCGGGCCTGGTGGGCCCCGCAATCAGCCCCAGCATTTT; CDR3 protein: CASSGPGGPRNQPQHF
V gene: TRBV19; D gene: TRBD2; CDR3 length: 15; clone size: NA; J gene: TRBJ2-1; CDR3 DNA: TGTGCCAGTAGTATAGGGACTAGCGGGAGCAATGAGCAGTTCTTC; CDR3 protein: CASSIGTSGSNEQFF